This T cell receptor beta chain was captured in a study of cytomegalovirus exposure and HLA in healthy donors. As for the study in general: Out of 150 million to 200 million T cells, an earlier analysis found over 90 million unique TCR beta sequences in total.

A word on this clone: Antigen specificity is unknown.

Findings of the study overall: In a later analysis, DRB1 alleles had the most associated TCRs; HLA-C alleles the fewest. Presence/absence analyses rested on an assumption that sequencing depth was roughly uniform across donors.

60 Vbeta and 13 Jbeta primers were used in PCR. Using immunoSEQ multiplex PCR, the repertoire was profiled, and TCRdb retains in-frame clones only, with some absent. Found here are about 130,000 clones, over 70% of them singletons; the top ten hold over 2.5%. The germline CDR1 and CDR2 sequences are MNHEY and SMNVEV (reference sequence). Trimming took 0 bases from V and 4 from J, leaving 6 bases between them. This CDR3 contains 14 residues. Sequenced: PBMCs. The chain employs TRBV27 and TRBJ2-2; D uncertain. The receptor was derived from a woman aged 45-60 years in good health and CMV-seronegative. This CDR3 is CASSLSRSTGELFF. CDR3 coding DNA: TGTGCCAGCAGTTTATCCCGTTCCACCGGGGAGCTGTTTTTT.